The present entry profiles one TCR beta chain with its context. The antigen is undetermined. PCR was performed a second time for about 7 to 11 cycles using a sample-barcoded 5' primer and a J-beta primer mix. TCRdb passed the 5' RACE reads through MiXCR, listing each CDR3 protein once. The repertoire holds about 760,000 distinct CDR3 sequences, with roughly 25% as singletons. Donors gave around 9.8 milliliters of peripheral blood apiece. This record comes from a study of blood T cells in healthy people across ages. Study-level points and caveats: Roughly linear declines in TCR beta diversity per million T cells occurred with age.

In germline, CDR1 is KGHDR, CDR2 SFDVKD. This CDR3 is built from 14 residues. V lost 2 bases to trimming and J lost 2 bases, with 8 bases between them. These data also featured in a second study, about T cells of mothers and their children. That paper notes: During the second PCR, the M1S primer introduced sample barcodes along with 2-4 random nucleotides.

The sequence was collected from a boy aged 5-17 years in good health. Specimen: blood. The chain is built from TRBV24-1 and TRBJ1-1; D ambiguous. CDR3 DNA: TGTGCCACCAGTGATTCAGGTAGTAACACTGAAGCTTTCTTT. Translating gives CATSDSGSNTEAFF.